The T cell receptor (beta chain) under discussion was sequenced for a study of patients and donors after allogeneic stem cell transplantation. V was trimmed by 4 bases and J by 5 bases, leaving 12 bases between them. Germline V gene sequence: CDR1 SEHNR, CDR2 FQNEAQ (reference sequence). The CDR3 extends over 14 amino acids. This clonotype appeared a few times. One entry per CDR3 protein, called by TCRdb with MiXCR from the RT-PCR reads. This sample has approximately 200,000 distinct CDR3 sequences, with 41% found just once. The sequenced material came from blood, either unsorted or a sorted T cell fraction (not recorded which). The chain is built from TRBV7-9 and TRBJ1-3, with a tentative D call TRBD1 (6 bases). This receptor was identified in a human donor who was either an allogeneic HSCT recipient or a stem cell or donor lymphocyte infusion donor (not recorded which). It is not recorded whose cells these are; they may come from a transplant donor. The CDR3 region has the DNA TGTGCCAGCAGCTCAGGACAGCAGCGAAACACCATATATTTT. Protein product: CASSSGQQRNTIYF.